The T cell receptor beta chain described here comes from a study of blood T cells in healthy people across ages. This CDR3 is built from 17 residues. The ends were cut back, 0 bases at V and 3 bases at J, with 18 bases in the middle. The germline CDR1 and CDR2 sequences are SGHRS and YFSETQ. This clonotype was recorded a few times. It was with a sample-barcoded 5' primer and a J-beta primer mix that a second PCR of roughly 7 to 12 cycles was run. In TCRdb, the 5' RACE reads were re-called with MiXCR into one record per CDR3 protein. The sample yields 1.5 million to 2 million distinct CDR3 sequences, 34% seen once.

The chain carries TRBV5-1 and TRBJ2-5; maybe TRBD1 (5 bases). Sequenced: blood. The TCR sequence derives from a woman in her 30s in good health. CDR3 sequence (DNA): TGCGCCAGCAGCTTGGGCCAGTTGGGGCTTCGGAAAGAGACCCAGTACTTC. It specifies CASSLGQLGLRKETQYF. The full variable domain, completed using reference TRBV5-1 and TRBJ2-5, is KAGVTQTPRYLIKTRGQQVTLSCSPISGHRSVSWYQQTPGQGLQFLFEYFSETQRNKGNFPGRFSGRQFSNSRSEMNVSTLELGDSALYLCASSLGQLGLRKETQYFGPGTRLLVL.